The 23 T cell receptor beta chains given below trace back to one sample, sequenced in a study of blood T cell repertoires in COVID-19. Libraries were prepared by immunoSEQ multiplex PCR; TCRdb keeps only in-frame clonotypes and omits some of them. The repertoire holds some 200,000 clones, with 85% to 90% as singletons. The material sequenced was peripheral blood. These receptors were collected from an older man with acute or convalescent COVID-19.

CDR3 nucleotide sequence: TGTGCCAGCAGCCAAGATAGGGACAGCTCCTATAATTCACCCCTCCACTTT. It is translated as CASSQDRDSSYNSPLHF. The chain carries TRBV4-2 and TRBJ1-6; 7 bases fit TRBD1. Germline V lookup: CDR1 LGHNA, CDR2 YNFKEQ. J was trimmed by 0 bases and V by 0 bases; bases with no gene match: 2. The CDR3 runs to 17 residues.

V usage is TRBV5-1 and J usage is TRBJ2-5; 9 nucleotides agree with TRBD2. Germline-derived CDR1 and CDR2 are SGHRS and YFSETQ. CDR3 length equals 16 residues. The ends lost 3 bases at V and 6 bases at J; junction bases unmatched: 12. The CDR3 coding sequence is TGCGCCAGCAGCTCGGAGGGCGGGAGGGCCTGGCAGACCCAGTACTTC. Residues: CASSSEGGRAWQTQYF.

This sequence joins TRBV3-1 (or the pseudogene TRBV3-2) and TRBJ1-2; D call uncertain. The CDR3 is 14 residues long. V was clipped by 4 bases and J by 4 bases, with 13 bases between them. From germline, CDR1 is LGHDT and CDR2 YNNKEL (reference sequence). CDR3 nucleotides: TGTGCCAGCAGCCGTGGAACGGGTCCCTATGGCTACACCTTC. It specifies CASSRGTGPYGYTF.

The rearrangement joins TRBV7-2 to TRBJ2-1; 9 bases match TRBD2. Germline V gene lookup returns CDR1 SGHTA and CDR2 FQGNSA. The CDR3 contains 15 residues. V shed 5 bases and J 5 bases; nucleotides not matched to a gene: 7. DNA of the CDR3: TGTGCCAGCAGCCAATCGGGACTAGCCAACAATGAGCAGTTCTTC. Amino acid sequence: CASSQSGLANNEQFF.

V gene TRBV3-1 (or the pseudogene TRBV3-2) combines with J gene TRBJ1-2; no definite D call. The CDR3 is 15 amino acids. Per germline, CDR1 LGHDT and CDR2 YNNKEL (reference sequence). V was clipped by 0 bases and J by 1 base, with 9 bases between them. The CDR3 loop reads CASSQDLGINYGYTF. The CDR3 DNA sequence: TGTGCCAGCAGCCAAGATCTCGGGATTAACTATGGCTACACCTTC.

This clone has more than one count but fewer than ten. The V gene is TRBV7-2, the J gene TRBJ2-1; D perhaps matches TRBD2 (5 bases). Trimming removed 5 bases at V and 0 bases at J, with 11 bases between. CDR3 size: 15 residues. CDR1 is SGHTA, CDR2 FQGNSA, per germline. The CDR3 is CASSTRRRSYNEQFF. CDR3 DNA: TGTGCCAGCAGCACGAGGAGGCGCTCCTACAATGAGCAGTTCTTC.

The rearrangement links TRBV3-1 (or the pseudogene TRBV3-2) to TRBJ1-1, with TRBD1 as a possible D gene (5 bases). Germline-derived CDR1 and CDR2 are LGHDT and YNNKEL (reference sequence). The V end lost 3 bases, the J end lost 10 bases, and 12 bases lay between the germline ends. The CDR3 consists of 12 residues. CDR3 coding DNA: TGTGCCAGCAGCCAGGGGCCCGTAACAGCTTTCTTT. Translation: CASSQGPVTAFF.

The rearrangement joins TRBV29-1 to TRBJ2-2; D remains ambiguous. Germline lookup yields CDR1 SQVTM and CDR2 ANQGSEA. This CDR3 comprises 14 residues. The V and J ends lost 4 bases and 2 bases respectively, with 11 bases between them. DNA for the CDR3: TGCAGCGTTGCCGTCATGGGCAACACCGGGGAGCTGTTTTTT. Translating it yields CSVAVMGNTGELFF.

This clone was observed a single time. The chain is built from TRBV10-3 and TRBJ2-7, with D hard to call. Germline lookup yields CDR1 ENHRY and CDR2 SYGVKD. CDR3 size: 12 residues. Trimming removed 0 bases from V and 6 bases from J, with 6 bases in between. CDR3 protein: CAISESGFEQYV. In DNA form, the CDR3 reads TGTGCCATCAGTGAGTCCGGGTTCGAGCAGTACGTC.

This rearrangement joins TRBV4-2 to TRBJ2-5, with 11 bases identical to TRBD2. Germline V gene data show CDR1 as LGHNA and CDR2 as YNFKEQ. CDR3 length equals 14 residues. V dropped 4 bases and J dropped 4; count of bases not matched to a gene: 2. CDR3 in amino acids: CASSPLAGGETQYF. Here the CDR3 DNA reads TGTGCCAGCAGCCCCCTAGCGGGAGGAGAGACCCAGTACTTC.

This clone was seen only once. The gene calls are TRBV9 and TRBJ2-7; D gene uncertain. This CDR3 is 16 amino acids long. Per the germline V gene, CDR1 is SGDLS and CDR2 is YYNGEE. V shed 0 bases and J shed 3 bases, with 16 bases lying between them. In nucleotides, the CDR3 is TGTGCCAGCAGCGTAGAACAGCCCAACATTCTCTACGAGCAGTACTTC. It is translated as CASSVEQPNILYEQYF.

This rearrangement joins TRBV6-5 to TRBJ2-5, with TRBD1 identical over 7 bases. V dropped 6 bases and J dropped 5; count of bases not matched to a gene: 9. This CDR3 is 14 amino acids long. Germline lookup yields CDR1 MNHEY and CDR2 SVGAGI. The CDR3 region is CASRFDRASETQYF. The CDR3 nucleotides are TGTGCCAGCAGATTCGACAGGGCGAGCGAGACCCAGTACTTC.

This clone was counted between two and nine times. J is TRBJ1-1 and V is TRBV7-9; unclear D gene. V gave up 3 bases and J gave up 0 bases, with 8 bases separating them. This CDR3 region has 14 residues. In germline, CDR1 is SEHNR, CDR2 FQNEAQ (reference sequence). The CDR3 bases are TGTGCCAGCAGCTTCCAGGCTTTGAACACTGAAGCTTTCTTT. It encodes CASSFQALNTEAFF.

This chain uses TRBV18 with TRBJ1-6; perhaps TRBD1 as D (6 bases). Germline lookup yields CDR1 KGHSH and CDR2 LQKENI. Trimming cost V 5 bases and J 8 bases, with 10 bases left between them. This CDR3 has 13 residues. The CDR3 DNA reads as TGTGCCAGCTCAACGAACAGGGATTCACCCCTCCACTTT. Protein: CASSTNRDSPLHF.

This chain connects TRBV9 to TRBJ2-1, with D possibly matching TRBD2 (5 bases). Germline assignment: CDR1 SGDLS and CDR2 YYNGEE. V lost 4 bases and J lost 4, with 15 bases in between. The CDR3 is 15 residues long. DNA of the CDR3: TGTGCCAGCAGCTACCGGGATAGCCAGTACAATGAGCAGTTCTTC. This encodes CASSYRDSQYNEQFF.

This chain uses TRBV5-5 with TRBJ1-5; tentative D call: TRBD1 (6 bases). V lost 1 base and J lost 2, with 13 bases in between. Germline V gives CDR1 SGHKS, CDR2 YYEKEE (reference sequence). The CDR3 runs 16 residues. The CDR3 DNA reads TGTGCCAGCAGCTTGATTTCAGGGGTTGGCAATCAGCCCCAGCATTTT. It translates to CASSLISGVGNQPQHF. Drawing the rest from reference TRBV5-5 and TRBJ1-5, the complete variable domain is DAGVTQSPTHLIKTRGQQVTLRCSPISGHKSVSWYQQVLGQGPQFIFQYYEKEERGRGNFPDRFSARQFPNYSSELNVNALLLGDSALYLCASSLISGVGNQPQHFGDGTRLSIL.

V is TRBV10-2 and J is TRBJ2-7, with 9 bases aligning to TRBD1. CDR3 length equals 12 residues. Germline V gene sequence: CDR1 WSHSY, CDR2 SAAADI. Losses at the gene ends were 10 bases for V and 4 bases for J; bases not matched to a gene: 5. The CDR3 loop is CANPGQGYEQYF. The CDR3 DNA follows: TGCGCCAACCCGGGACAGGGATACGAGCAGTACTTC.

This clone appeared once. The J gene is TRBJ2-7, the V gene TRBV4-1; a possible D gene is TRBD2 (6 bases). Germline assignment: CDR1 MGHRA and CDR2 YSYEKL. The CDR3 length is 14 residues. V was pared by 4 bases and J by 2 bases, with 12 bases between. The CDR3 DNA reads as TGCGCCAGCAGCCCCGGACTACAGACCTACGAGCAGTACGTC. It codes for CASSPGLQTYEQYV.

The CDR3 loop reads CATSDSSGTGYNEQFF. The CDR3 DNA sequence: TGTGCCACCAGTGATTCATCCGGGACAGGCTACAATGAGCAGTTCTTC. The chain has TRBV24-1 and TRBJ2-1; 8 bases match TRBD1. With 2 bases clipped from V and 3 bases from J, the junction kept 5 bases outside the gene matches. From germline, CDR1 is KGHDR and CDR2 SFDVKD. The CDR3 consists of 16 residues.

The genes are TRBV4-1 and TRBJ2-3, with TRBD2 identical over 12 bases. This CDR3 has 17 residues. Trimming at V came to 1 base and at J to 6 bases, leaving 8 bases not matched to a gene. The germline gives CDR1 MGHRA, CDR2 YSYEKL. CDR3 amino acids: CASSQGSTSGRWDTQYF. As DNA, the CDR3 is TGCGCCAGCAGCCAAGGAAGTACTAGCGGGAGGTGGGATACGCAGTATTTT.

The CDR3, as DNA: TGTGCCAGCAGTGATTCCGGACAGGGGGCTAACACTGAAGCTTTCTTT. Encoded protein: CASSDSGQGANTEAFF. This chain connects TRBV6-1 to TRBJ1-1; 11 bases map to TRBD1. CDR3 size: 16 residues. V shed 3 bases, J shed 2 bases, and the junction held 5 bases outside the gene matches. Germline V gene lookup returns CDR1 MNHNS and CDR2 SASEGT.

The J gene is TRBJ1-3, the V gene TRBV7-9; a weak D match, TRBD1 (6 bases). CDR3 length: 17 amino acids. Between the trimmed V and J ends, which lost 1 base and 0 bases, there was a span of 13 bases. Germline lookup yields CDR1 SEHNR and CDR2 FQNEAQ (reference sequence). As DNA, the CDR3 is TGTGCCAGCAGCTTAGTAGGGGGAAAGTACTCTGGAAACACCATATATTTT. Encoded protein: CASSLVGGKYSGNTIYF. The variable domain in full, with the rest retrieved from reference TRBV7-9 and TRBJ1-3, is DTGVSQNPRHKITKRGQNVTFRCDPISEHNRLYWYRQTLGQGPEFLTYFQNEAQLEKSRLLSDRFSAERPKGSFSTLEIQRTEQGDSAMYLCASSLVGGKYSGNTIYFGEGSWLTVV.

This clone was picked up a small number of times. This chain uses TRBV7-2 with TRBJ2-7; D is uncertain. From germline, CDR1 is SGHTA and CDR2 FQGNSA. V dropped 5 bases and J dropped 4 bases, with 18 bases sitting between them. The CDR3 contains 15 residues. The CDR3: CASSAHRRYSYEQYF. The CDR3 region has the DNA TGTGCCAGCAGCGCCCATCGGCGGTACTCGTACGAGCAGTACTTC.